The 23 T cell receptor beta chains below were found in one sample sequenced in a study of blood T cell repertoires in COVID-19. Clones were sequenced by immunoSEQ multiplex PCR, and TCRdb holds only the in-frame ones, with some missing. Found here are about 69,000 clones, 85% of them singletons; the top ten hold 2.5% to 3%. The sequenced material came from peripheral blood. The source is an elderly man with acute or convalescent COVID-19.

The CDR3 DNA reads TGTGCCAGTAGTGCCCAGGCGCGCTCGGGGGGGACCCAGTACTTC. This sequence encodes CASSAQARSGGTQYF. This chain uses TRBV19 with TRBJ2-5; 7 bases are a match to TRBD2. Germline V lookup: CDR1 LNHDA, CDR2 SQIVND (reference sequence). With V trimmed by 5 bases and J by 7 bases, 13 bases remained unmatched. CDR3 size: 15 residues.

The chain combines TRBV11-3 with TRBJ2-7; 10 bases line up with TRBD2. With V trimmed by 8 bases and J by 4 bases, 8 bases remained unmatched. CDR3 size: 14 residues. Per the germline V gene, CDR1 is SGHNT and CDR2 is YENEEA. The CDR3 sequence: CASAASGSLYEQYF. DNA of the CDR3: TGTGCCAGCGCCGCTAGCGGGAGTCTGTACGAGCAGTACTTC. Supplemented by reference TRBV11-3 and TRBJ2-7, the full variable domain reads EAGVVQSPRYKIIEKKQPVAFWCNPISGHNTLYWYLQNLGQGPELLIRYENEEAVDDSQLPKDRFSAERLKGVDSTLKIQPAELGDSAVYLCASAASGSLYEQYFGPGTRLTVT.

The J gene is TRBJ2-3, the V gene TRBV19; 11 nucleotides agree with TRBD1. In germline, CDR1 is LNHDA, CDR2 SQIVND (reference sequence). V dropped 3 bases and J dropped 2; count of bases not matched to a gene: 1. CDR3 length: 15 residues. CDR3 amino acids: CASSMGQGVTDTQYF. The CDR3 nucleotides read TGTGCCAGTAGTATGGGACAGGGGGTCACAGATACGCAGTATTTT.

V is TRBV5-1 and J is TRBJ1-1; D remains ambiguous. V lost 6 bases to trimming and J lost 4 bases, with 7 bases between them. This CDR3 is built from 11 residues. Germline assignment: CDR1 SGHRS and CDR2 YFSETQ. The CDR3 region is CASISPTEAFF. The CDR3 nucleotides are TGCGCCAGCATTAGTCCCACTGAAGCTTTCTTT.

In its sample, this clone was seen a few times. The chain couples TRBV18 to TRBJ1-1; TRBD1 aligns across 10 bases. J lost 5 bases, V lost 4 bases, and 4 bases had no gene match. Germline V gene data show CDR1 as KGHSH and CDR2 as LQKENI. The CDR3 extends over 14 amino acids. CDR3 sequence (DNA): TGTGCCAGCTCACGACAGGGGGCAGGTACTGAAGCTTTCTTT. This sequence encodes CASSRQGAGTEAFF. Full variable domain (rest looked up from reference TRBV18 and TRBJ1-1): NAGVMQNPRHLVRRRGQEARLRCSPMKGHSHVYWYRQLPEEGLKFMVYLQKENIIDESGMPKERFSAEFPKEGPSILRIQQVVRGDSAAYFCASSRQGAGTEAFFGQGTRLTVV.

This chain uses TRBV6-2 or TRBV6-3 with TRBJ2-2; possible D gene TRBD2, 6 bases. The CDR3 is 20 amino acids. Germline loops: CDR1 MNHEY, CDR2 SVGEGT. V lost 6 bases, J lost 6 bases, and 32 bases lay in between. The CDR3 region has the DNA TGTGCCAGCAGCCGCCCCTCCGGCGCGGGAACGAGGCGAGGAGCCGGGGAGCTGTTTTTT. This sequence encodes CASSRPSGAGTRRGAGELFF.

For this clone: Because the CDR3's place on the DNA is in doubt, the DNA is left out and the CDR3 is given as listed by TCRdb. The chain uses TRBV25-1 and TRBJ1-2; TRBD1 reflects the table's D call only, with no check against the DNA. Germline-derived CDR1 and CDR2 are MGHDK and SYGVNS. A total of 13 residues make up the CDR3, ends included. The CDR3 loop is CASSEWGTGAYCF.

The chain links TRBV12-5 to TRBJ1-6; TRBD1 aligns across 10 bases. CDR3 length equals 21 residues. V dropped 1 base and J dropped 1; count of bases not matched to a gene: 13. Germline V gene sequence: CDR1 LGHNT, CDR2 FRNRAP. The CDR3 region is CASGLAGTGALRGSYNSPLHF. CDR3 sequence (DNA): TGTGCTAGTGGTTTGGCCGGGACAGGGGCCCTAAGGGGATCCTATAATTCACCCCTCCACTTT.

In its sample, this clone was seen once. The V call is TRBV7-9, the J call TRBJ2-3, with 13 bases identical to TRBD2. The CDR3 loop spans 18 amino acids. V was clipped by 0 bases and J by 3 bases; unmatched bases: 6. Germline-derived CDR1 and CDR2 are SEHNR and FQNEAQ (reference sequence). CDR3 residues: CASSLARGTSGKTDTQYF. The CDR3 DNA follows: TGTGCCAGCAGCTTAGCGCGTGGGACTAGCGGGAAAACAGATACGCAGTATTTT.

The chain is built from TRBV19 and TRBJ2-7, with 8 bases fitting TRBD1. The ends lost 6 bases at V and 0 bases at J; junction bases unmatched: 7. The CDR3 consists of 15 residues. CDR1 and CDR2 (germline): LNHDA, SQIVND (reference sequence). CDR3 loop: CASSTGTGPSYEQYF. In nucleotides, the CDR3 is TGTGCCAGTAGCACCGGGACAGGCCCCTCCTACGAGCAGTACTTC.

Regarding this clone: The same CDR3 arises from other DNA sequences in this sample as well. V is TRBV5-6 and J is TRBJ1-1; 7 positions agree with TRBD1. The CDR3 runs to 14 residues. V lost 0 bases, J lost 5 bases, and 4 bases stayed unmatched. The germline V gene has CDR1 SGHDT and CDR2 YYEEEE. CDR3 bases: TGTGCCAGCAGCTTGGGACAGGGCACAACTGAAGCTTTCTTT. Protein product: CASSLGQGTTEAFF.

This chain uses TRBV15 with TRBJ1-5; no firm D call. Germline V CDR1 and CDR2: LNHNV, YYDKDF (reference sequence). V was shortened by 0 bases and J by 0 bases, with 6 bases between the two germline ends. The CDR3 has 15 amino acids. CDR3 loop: CATSRESYSNQPQHF. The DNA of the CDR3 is TGTGCCACCAGCAGAGAATCGTATAGCAATCAGCCCCAGCATTTT.

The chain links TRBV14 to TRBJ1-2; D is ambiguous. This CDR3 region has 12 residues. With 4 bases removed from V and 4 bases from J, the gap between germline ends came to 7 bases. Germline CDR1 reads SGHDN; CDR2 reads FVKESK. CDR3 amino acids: CASSPFGYGYTF. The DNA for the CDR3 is TGTGCCAGCAGCCCTTTCGGCTATGGCTACACCTTC.

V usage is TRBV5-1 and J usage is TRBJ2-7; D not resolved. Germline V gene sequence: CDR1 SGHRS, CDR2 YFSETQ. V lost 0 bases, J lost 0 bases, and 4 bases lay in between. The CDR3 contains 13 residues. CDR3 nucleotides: TGCGCCAGCAGCTTGGACTACTCCTACGAGCAGTACTTC. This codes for CASSLDYSYEQYF.

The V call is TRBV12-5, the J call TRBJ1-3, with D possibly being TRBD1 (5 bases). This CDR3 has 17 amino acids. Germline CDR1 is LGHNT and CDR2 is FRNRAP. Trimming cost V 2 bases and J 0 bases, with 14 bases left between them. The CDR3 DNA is TGTGCTAGTGGTTTGATCGCGGGACGGACCTCTGGAAACACCATATATTTT. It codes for CASGLIAGRTSGNTIYF.

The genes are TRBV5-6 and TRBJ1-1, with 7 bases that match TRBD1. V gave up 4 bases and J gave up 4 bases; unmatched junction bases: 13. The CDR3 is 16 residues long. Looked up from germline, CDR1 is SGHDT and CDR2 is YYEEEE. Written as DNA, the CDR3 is TGTGCCAGCAGCCGGCTAGAGGGACAGAGCCGCACTGAAGCTTTCTTT. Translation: CASSRLEGQSRTEAFF.

Written as DNA, the CDR3 is TGTGCCAGCAGTCCACCCCAGGGGCCCCAGCATTTT. Encoded protein: CASSPPQGPQHF. The chain joins TRBV28 to TRBJ1-5; possibly TRBD1 for D (5 bases). The ends were cut back, 5 bases at V and 9 bases at J, with 11 bases in the middle. Per germline, CDR1 MDHEN and CDR2 SYDVKM. The CDR3 is 12 amino acids.

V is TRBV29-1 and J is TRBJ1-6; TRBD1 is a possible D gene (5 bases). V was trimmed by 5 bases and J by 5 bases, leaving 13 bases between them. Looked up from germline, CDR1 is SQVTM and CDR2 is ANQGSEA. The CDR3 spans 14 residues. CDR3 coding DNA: TGCAGCGTTTCTTCAGGGTTTAATAATTCACCCCTCCACTTT. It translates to CSVSSGFNNSPLHF.

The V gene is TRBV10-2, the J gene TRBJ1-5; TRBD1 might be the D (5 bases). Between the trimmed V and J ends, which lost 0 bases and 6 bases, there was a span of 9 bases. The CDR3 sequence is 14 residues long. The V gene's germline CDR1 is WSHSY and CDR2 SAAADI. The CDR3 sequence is CASSESRQFQPQHF. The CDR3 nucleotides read TGCGCCAGCAGTGAGTCCCGACAGTTTCAGCCCCAGCATTTT.

The CDR3 region has the DNA TGTGCCAGCAGCTCACAGGGAAACTATGGCTACACCTTC. The encoded protein is CASSSQGNYGYTF. The rearrangement links TRBV5-5 to TRBJ1-2; D may be TRBD1 (6 bases). Trimming pared 3 bases from V and 2 bases from J, leaving 8 bases between. Germline-derived CDR1 and CDR2 are SGHKS and YYEKEE (reference sequence). The CDR3 has 13 residues.

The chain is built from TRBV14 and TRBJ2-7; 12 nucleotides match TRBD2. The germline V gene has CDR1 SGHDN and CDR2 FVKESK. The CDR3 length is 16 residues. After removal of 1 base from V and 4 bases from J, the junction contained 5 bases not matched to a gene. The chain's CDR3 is CASSQGLGTSGYEQYF. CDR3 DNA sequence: TGTGCCAGCAGCCAAGGACTGGGGACTAGCGGGTACGAGCAGTACTTC.

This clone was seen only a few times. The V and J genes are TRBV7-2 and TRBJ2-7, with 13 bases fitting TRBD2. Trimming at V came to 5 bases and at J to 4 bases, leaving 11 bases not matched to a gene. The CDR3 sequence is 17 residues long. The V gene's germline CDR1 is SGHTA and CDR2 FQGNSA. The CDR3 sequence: CASSRGLAGRSPYEQYF. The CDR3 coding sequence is TGTGCCAGCAGCCGGGGACTAGCGGGAAGGTCCCCTTACGAGCAGTACTTC.

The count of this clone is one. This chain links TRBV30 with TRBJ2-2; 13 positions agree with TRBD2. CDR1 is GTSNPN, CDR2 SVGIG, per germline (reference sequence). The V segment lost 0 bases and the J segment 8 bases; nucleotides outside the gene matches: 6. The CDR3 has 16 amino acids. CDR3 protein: CAWSVGTSGNRGELFF. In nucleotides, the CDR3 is TGTGCCTGGAGTGTGGGGACTAGCGGGAATCGGGGGGAGCTGTTTTTT.